This paragraph covers one T cell receptor (beta chain) sequence. Its antigen is undetermined. The sample originates from a study of blood T cells in healthy people across ages. Points from the study as a whole: Among long-lived donors, naive CD4+ cells were more numerous and diversity higher than in aged donors. A roughly linear fall in TCR beta diversity per million T cells was seen with increasing age.

Each donor supplied ten milliliters of peripheral blood. Combining a sample-barcoded 5' primer with a J-beta primer mix, a second PCR ran for roughly 6 to 11 cycles. TCRdb analysed the 5' RACE reads with MiXCR anew, one entry per CDR3 protein. The table lists some 1,500,000 distinct CDR3 sequences, about 45% of them singletons. The germline V and J ends were trimmed by 5 bases and 2 bases, with 14 bases remaining between them. This CDR3 is 16 amino acids long. Per the germline V gene, CDR1 is SGHTS and CDR2 is YDEGEE. J is TRBJ2-6 and V is TRBV5-8, with D unresolved. Input material: blood. The TCR sequence derives from a woman between 18 and 29 years old in good health. The CDR3 nucleotides read TGTGCCAGCAGTGCTCCCAGCCTGACTGGGGCCAACGTCCTGACTTTC. Protein: CASSAPSLTGANVLTF.